This TCR beta chain is drawn from a study of cytomegalovirus exposure and HLA in healthy donors. Whole-study context: A previous analysis identified about 110 million unique TCR beta sequences derived from some 170 million T cells. General observations from the study: CMV serostatus alone was available as immune exposure information. Cytomegalovirus association was assigned to more than 150 TCR beta chains.

The length of the CDR3 is 14 residues. Germline CDR1 MGHDK, CDR2 SYGVNS. V was trimmed by 6 bases and J by 5 bases, leaving 15 bases between them. With regard to this clone: Its specificity is not known.

Nominally healthy donors provided the samples, though records likely missed some immune exposures. With 60 Vbeta and 13 Jbeta primers, the PCR was carried out. TCRdb's copy holds only in-frame clones and misses some; the assay was immunoSEQ multiplex PCR. Of approximately 99,000 clones listed, roughly 76% were seen once; the top ten hold around 3.5%. This clonotype was obtained from a man in his forties in good health and CMV-seronegative. V gene TRBV25-1 combines with J gene TRBJ2-3, with a possible D match to TRBD2 (5 bases). Material: PBMCs. As DNA, the CDR3 is TGTGCCAGCAGCGGGGATGAAACCAAAGATACGCAGTATTTT. Protein product: CASSGDETKDTQYF. The full variable domain, with the rest looked up from reference TRBV25-1 and TRBJ2-3, is EADIYQTPRYLVIGTGKKITLECSQTMGHDKMYWYQQDPGMELHLIHYSYGVNSTEKGDLSSESTVSRIRTEHFPLTLESARPSHTSQYLCASSGDETKDTQYFGPGTRLTVL.